These 12 T cell receptor beta chains were sequenced from one sample in a study of T cell responses to AZD1222 COVID-19 vaccine (dated by TCRdb to about 2021). Preparation of the library involved the immunoSEQ multiplex PCR assay. Not all clones reach the TCRdb copy of this immuneACCESS table, which keeps in-frame sequences only. Checked studies attribute under half of the gap to unresolved V genes and leave the rest unexplained. The sample table shows tens of thousands of clones, and approximately 85% are seen once. About 14% of the sample goes to the ten largest clones. Explained via the paper, the time point label denotes: baseline before first vaccination. Specimen: peripheral blood, collected on day 0 of AZD1222 vaccination. The source of these receptors is an adult in good health.

The J gene is TRBJ2-5, the V gene TRBV5-1; the match to TRBD1 covers 9 bases. CDR3 length equals 15 residues. With V trimmed by 2 bases and J by 1 base, 3 bases remained unmatched. CDR1 SGHRS and CDR2 YFSETQ come from the germline V gene. The CDR3 protein is CASSFLTGGQETQYF. The DNA of the CDR3 is TGCGCCAGCAGCTTCCTGACAGGGGGCCAAGAGACCCAGTACTTC.

The genes are TRBV28 and TRBJ1-5; D is possibly TRBD1 (5 bases). V shed 6 bases and J shed 6 bases, with 15 bases lying between them. The germline gives CDR1 MDHEN, CDR2 SYDVKM. CDR3 length: 14 amino acids. DNA of the CDR3: TGTGCCAGCAGCTTGGGACGAGATAGTCAGCCCCAGCATTTT. It codes for CASSLGRDSQPQHF.

By share, this clone counts as large. The CDR3 coding sequence is TGTGCCAGCAGCGCTGAGACAGGCCATTTCGATGAGCAGTTCTTC. Amino acids: CASSAETGHFDEQFF. The chain joins TRBV2 to TRBJ2-1; D might be TRBD1 (6 bases). Per germline, CDR1 SNHLY and CDR2 FYNNEI. The germline V and J ends were trimmed by 6 bases and 8 bases, with 20 bases remaining between them. The CDR3 is 15 amino acids.

The CDR3 bases are TGTGCCAGCAGTGAAGTTTTTAAGGTGGACGAGCAGTACTTC. Residues: CASSEVFKVDEQYF. V is TRBV25-1 and J is TRBJ2-7; the D is unclear. The CDR3 is 14 amino acids. Per the germline V gene, CDR1 is MGHDK and CDR2 is SYGVNS. V lost 2 bases and J 5 bases, leaving 13 bases between the germline ends.

A few counts support this clone. In nucleotides, the CDR3 is TGTGCCAGCAGCTTAGCGGTGGGGGAGGAGGACACTGAAGCTTTCTTT. Residues: CASSLAVGEEDTEAFF. The rearrangement joins TRBV7-9 to TRBJ1-1, with TRBD1 as a possible D gene (5 bases). The CDR3 loop spans 16 amino acids. Germline lookup yields CDR1 SEHNR and CDR2 FQNEAQ (reference sequence). The V end was cut by 0 bases, the J end by 3 bases, with 14 bases between.

The V call is TRBV27, the J call TRBJ2-1; TRBD1 is a possible D gene (5 bases). The CDR3 has 12 residues. Germline CDR1 is MNHEY and CDR2 is SMNVEV (reference sequence). The V end was cut by 4 bases, the J end by 7 bases, with 8 bases between. CDR3 residues: CASSSRVNEQFF. DNA of the CDR3: TGTGCCAGCAGTTCCAGGGTTAATGAGCAGTTCTTC.

This chain uses TRBV4-2 with TRBJ2-7; D call uncertain. V shed 4 bases and J shed 3 bases, with 7 bases lying between them. CDR1 is LGHNA, CDR2 YNFKEQ, per germline. The CDR3 covers 12 residues. The DNA of the CDR3 is TGTGCCAGCAGCCCTGATAACTACGAGCAGTACTTC. It codes for CASSPDNYEQYF.

V gene TRBV28 combines with J gene TRBJ1-6; D perhaps matches TRBD1 (5 bases). Trimming removed 7 bases at V and 10 bases at J, with 20 bases between. Germline V CDR1 and CDR2: MDHEN, SYDVKM. This CDR3 has 15 amino acids. In DNA form, the CDR3 reads TGTGCCAGCAACACCCTTGCGGGGGAGGAGTCACCCCTCCACTTT. This codes for CASNTLAGEESPLHF.

The J gene is TRBJ1-5, the V gene TRBV19; 8 bases are shared with TRBD1. This CDR3 is built from 15 residues. Trimming removed 4 bases from V and 6 bases from J; junction bases left unmatched: 8. Germline values: CDR1 LNHDA, CDR2 SQIVND (reference sequence). The CDR3 region is CASSRGQAGGQPQHF. DNA for the CDR3: TGTGCCAGTAGTAGGGGACAGGCCGGCGGTCAGCCCCAGCATTTT.

The chain couples TRBV28 to TRBJ1-5; TRBD1 is a possible D gene (5 bases). Trimming took off 5 bases at V and 4 bases at J, with 18 bases between the two ends. Looked up from germline, CDR1 is MDHEN and CDR2 is SYDVKM. The CDR3 covers 16 residues. The CDR3 nucleotides are TGTGCCAGCAGTGCCCCCGGACTTCGGGGGAATCAGCCCCAGCATTTT. Translating gives CASSAPGLRGNQPQHF.

The chain recombines TRBV13 with TRBJ1-1; D remains unclear. This CDR3 is built from 12 residues. Per the germline V gene, CDR1 is PRHDT and CDR2 is FYEKMQ (reference sequence). V shed 5 bases and J shed 6 bases, with 10 bases lying between them. As DNA, the CDR3 is TGTGCCAGCAGCGCGTTACTAGCTGAAGCTTTCTTT. It encodes CASSALLAEAFF.

The V gene is TRBV9, the J gene TRBJ1-5; 11 bases are a match to TRBD1. CDR1 is SGDLS, CDR2 YYNGEE, per germline. The CDR3 length is 16 residues. Losses at the gene ends were 0 bases for V and 6 bases for J; bases not matched to a gene: 5. CDR3 amino acids: CASSVGGTGGGQPQHF. As DNA, the CDR3 is TGTGCCAGCAGCGTAGGAGGGACAGGGGGTGGTCAGCCCCAGCATTTT.